This entry features one TCR beta chain sequence. As yet, its antigen is unknown. Sequencing used immunoSEQ multiplex PCR; TCRdb keeps in-frame clones, though not all of them. The table includes some 95,000 clones, around 88% detected once. This CDR3 has 20 amino acids. Germline CDR1 reads WNHNN; CDR2 reads SYGVQD (reference sequence). V gave up 2 bases and J gave up 4 bases; unmatched junction bases: 18. Healthy donors had no documented immune events, such as infections, while sampled. This sample stems from a study of identifying expanded T cells in peripheral blood. Study-wide points: Technical replicates showed 0.9 to 1.5 changed clones; two weeks roughly 16; four weeks 19. Variance in clone template counts between roughly two-week samples significantly increased with total template count across all healthy donors.

The sequenced material came from blood. The rearrangement uses TRBV10-1 and TRBJ1-3; 9 nucleotides agree with TRBD1. The source of this sequence is a person aged 18-70 years in good health. In DNA, the CDR3 is TGCGCCAGCAGTGAGAATTCCCCGATTACCGGGACAGGGTCCGGAAACACCATATATTTT. Translated, it gives CASSENSPITGTGSGNTIYF.